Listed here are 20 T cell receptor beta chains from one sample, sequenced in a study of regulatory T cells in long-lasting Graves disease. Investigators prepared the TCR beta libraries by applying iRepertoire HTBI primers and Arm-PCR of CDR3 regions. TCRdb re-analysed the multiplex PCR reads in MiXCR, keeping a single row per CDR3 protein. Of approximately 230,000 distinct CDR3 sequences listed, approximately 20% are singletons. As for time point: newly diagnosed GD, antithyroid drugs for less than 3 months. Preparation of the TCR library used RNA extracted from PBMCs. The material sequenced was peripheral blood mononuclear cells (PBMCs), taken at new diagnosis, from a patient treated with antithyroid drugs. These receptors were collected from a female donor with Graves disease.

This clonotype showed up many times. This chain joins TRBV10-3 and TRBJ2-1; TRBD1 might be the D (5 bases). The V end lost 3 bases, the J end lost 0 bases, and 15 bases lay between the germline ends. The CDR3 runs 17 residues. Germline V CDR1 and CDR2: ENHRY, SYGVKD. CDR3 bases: TGTGCCATCAGTGATATCCTAGGGGAATACTCCTACAATGAGCAGTTCTTC. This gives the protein CAISDILGEYSYNEQFF.

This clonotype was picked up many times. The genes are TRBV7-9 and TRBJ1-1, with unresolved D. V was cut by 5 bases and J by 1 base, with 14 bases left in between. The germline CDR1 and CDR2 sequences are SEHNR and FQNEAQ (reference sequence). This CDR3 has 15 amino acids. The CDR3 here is CASSPERAKNTEAFF. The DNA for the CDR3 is TGTGCCAGCAGCCCGGAAAGGGCGAAGAACACTGAAGCTTTCTTT.

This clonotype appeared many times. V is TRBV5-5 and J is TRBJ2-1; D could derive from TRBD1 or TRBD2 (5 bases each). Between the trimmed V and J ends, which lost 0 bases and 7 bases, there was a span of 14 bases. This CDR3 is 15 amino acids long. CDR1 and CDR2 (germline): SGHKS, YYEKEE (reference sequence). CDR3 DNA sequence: TGTGCCAGCAGCTTGGGGGAGACAGTATGGAATGAGCAGTTCTTC. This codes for CASSLGETVWNEQFF.

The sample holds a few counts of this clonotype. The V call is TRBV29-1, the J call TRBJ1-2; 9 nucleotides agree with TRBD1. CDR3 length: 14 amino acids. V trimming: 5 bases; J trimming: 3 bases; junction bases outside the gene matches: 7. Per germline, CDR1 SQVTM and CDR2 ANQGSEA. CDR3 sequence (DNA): TGCAGCGTTCTCAAGACAGGGGGGGACTATGGCTACACCTTC. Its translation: CSVLKTGGDYGYTF.

The CDR3 DNA sequence: TGCAGTGGGGTTGGGTCCTACAATGAGCAGTTCTTC. Amino acid sequence: CSGVGSYNEQFF. J is TRBJ2-1 and V is TRBV20-1; no clear D gene. Trimming shortened V by 7 bases and J by 1 base, and 8 bases separated the two germline ends. Looked up from germline, CDR1 is DFQATT and CDR2 is SNEGSKA (reference sequence). This CDR3 comprises 12 residues.

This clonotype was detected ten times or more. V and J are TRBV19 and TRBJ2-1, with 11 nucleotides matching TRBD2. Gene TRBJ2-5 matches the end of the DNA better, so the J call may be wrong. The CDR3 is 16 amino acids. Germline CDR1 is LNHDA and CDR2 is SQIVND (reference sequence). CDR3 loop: CASSIALLAGVETQYF. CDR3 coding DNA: TGTGCCAGTAGTATAGCTCTACTAGCGGGAGTGGAGACCCAGTACTTC.

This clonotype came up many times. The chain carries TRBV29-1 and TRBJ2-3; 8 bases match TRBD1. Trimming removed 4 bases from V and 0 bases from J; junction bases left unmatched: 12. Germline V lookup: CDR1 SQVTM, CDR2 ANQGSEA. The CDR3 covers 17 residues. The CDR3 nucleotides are TGCAGCGTTGGGGACCTCCGGGACAGGTATAGCACAGATACGCAGTATTTT. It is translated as CSVGDLRDRYSTDTQYF.

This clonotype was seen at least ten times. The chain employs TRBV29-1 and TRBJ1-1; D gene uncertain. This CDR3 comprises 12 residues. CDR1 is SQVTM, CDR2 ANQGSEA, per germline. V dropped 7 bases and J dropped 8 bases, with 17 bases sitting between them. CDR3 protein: CSAADGRTEAFF. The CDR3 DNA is TGCAGCGCTGCGGACGGTCGCACAGAAGCTTTCTTT.

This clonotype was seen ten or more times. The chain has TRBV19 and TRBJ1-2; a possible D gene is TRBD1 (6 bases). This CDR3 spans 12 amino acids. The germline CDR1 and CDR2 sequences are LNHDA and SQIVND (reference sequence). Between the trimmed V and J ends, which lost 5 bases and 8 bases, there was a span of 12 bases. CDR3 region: CASSVQGGGYTF. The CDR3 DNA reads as TGTGCCAGTAGTGTACAGGGAGGAGGCTACACCTTC.

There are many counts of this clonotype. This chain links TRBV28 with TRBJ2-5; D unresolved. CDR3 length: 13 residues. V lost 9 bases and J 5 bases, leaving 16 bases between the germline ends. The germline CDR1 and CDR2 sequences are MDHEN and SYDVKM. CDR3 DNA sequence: TGTGCCAGTTCGCCCCATGGGTTCGAGACCCAGTACTTC. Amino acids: CASSPHGFETQYF.

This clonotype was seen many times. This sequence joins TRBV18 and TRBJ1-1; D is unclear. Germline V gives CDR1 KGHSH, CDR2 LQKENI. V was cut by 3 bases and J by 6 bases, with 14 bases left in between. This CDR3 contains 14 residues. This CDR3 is CASSPNGDTPEAFF. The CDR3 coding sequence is TGTGCCAGCTCACCCAATGGGGATACGCCTGAAGCTTTCTTT.

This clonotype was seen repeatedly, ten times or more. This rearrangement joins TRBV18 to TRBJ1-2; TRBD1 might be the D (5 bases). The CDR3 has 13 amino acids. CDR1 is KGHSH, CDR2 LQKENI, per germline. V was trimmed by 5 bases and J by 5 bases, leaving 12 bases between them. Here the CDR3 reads CASSEGRRYGYTF. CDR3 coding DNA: TGTGCCAGCTCAGAGGGACGACGTTATGGCTACACCTTC.

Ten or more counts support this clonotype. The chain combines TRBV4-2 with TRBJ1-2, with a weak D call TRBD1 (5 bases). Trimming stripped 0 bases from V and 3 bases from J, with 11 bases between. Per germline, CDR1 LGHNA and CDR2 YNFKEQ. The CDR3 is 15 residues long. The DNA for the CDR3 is TGTGCCAGCAGCCAAGACCCCCCGGGGGACTATGGCTACACCTTC. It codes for CASSQDPPGDYGYTF.

The CDR3 is CASSSGTKAPDTQYF. CDR3 nucleotides: TGCGCCAGCAGCTCCGGGACTAAGGCCCCAGATACGCAGTATTTT. This chain connects TRBV5-1 to TRBJ2-3, with TRBD2 matching 7 bases. CDR1 and CDR2 (germline): SGHRS, YFSETQ. The CDR3 is 15 residues long. Losses at the gene ends were 3 bases for V and 4 bases for J; bases not matched to a gene: 8.

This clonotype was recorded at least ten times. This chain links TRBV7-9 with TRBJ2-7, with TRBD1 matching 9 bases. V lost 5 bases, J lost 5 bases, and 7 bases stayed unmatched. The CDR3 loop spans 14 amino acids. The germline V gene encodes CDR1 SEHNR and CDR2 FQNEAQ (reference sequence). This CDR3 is CASSRWDRDNEQYF. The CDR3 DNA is TGTGCCAGCAGCCGATGGGACAGGGATAACGAGCAGTACTTC.

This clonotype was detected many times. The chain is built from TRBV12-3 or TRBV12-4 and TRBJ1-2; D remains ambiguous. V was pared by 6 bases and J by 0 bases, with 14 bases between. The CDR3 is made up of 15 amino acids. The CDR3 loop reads CASSPNIGPNYGYTF. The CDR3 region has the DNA TGTGCCAGCAGCCCGAACATAGGACCTAACTATGGCTACACCTTC.

Written as DNA, the CDR3 is TGTGCCAGCAGTCCCTTTCGGGGGGCTCTAGTTGAGGGTACGCAGTATTTT. Amino acid sequence: CASSPFRGALVEGTQYF. The V call is TRBV28, the J call TRBJ2-3; possibly TRBD2 for D (7 bases). This CDR3 region has 17 residues. Germline V lookup: CDR1 MDHEN, CDR2 SYDVKM. Between the trimmed V and J ends, which lost 5 bases and 8 bases, there was a span of 26 bases.

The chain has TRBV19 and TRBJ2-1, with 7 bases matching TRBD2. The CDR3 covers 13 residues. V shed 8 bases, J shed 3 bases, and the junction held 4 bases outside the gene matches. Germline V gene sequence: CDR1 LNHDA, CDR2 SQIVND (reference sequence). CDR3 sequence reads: CASYTSDYNEQFF. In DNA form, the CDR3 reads TGTGCCAGTTACACTAGCGACTACAATGAGCAGTTCTTC.

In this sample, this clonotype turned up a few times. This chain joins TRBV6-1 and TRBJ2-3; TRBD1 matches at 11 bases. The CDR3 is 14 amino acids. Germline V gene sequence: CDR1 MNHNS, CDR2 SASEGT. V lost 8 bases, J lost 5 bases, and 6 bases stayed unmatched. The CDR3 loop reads CASLDRGLIDTQYF. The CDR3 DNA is TGTGCCAGCTTGGACAGGGGGCTCATAGATACGCAGTATTTT.

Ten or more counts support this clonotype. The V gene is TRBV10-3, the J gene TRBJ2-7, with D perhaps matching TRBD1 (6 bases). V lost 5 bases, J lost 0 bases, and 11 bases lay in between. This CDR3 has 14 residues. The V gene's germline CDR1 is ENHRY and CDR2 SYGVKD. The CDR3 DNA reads TGTGCCATCAGTTCCAGGGGAAACTCCTACGAGCAGTACTTC. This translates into CAISSRGNSYEQYF.